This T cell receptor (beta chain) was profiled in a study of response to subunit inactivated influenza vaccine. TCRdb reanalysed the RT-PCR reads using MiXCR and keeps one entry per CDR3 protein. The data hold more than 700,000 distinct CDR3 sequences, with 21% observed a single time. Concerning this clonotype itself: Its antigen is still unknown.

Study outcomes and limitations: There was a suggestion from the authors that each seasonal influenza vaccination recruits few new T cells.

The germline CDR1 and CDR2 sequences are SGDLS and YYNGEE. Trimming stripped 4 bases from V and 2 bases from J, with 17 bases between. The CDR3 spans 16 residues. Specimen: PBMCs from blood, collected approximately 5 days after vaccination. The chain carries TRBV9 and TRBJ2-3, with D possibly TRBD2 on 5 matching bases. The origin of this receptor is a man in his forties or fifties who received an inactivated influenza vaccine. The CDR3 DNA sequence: TGTGCCAGCAGCACCGAAGGAGGATCCGTCACAGATACGCAGTATTTT. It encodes CASSTEGGSVTDTQYF.